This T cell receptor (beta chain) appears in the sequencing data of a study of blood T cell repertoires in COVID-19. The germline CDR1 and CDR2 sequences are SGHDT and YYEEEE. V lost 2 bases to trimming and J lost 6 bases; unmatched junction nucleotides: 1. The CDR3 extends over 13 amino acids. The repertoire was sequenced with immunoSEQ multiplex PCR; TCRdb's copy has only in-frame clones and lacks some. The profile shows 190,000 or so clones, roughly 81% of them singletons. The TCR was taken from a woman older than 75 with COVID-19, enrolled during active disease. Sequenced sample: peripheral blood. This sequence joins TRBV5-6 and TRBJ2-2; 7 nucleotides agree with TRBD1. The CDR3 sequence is CASSLTGAGELFF. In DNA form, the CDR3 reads TGTGCCAGCAGCTTAACAGGGGCCGGGGAGCTGTTTTTT. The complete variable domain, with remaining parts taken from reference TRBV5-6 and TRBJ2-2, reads DAGVTQSPTHLIKTRGQQVTLRCSPKSGHDTVSWYQQALGQGPQFIFQYYEEEERQRGNFPDRFSGHQFPNYSSELNVNALLLGDSALYLCASSLTGAGELFFGEGSRLTVL.